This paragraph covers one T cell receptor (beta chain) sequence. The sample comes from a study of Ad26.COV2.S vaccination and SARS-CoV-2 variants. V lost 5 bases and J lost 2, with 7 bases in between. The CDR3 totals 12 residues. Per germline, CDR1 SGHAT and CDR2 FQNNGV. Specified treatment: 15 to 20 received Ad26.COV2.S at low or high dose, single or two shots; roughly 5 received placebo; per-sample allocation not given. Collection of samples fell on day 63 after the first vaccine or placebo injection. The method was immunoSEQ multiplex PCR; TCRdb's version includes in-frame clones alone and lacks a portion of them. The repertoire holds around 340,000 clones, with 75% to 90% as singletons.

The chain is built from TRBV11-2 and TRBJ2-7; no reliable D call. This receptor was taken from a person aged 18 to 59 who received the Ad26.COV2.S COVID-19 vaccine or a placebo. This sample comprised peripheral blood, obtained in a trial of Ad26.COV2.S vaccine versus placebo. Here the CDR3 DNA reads TGTGCCAGCAGCCCAAGTACCTACGAGCAGTACTTC. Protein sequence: CASSPSTYEQYF.